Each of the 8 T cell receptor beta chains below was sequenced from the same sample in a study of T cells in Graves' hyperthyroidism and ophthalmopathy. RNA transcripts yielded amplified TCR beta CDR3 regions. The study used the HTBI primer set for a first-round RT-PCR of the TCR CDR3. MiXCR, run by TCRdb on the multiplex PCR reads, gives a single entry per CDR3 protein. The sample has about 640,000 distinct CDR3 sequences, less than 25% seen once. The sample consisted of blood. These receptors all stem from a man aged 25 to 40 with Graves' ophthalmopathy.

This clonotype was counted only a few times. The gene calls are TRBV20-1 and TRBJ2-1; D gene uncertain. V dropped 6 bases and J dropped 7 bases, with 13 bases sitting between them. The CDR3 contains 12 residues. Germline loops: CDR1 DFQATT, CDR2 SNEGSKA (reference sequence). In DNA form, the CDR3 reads TGCAGTGCAATAATTACCAGGAATGAGCAGTTCTTC. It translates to CSAIITRNEQFF.

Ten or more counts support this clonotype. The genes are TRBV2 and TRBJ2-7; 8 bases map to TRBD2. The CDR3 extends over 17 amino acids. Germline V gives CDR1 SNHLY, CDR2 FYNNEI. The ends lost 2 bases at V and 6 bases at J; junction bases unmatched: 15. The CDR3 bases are TGTGCCAGCAGTGAACGTTGGCGGGAGGATCGGCCTGGCGAGCAGTACTTC. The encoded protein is CASSERWREDRPGEQYF.

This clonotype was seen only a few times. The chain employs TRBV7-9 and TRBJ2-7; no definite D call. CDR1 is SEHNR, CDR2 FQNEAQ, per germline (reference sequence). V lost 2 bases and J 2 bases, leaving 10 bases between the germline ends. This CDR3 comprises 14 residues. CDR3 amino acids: CASSLIGPAYEQYF. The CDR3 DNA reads TGTGCCAGCAGCTTAATAGGACCAGCCTACGAGCAGTACTTC. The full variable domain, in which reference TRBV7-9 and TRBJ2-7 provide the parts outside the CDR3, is DTGVSQNPRHKITKRGQNVTFRCDPISEHNRLYWYRQTLGQGPEFLTYFQNEAQLEKSRLLSDRFSAERPKGSFSTLEIQRTEQGDSAMYLCASSLIGPAYEQYFGPGTRLTVT.

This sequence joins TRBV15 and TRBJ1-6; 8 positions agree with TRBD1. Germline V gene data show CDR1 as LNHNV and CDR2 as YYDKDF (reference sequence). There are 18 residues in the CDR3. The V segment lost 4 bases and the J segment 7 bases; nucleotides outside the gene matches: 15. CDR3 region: CATSKKIRDRIDNSPLHF. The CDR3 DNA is TGTGCCACCAGCAAAAAAATACGGGACAGGATTGACAATTCACCCCTCCACTTT.

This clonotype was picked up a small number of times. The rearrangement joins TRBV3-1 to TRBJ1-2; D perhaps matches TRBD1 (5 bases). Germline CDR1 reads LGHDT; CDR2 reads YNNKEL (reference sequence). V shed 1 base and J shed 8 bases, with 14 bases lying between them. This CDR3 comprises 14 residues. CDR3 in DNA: TGTGCCAGCAGCCAAGTAGCAGGGTGGACAGGCTACACCTTC. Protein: CASSQVAGWTGYTF.

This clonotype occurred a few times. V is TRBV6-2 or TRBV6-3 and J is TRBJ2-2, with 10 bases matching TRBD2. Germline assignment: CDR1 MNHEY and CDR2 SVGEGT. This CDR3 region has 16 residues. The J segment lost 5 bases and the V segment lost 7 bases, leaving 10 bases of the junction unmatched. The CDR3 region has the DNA TGTGCCAGCACCCCTCTAGCGGGAGAATGGACCGGGGAGCTGTTTTTT. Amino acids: CASTPLAGEWTGELFF.

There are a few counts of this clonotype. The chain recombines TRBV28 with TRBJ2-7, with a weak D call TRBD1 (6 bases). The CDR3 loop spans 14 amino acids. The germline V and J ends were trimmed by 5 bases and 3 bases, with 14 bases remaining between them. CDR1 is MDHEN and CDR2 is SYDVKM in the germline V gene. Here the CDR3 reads CASSPQGKRYEQYF. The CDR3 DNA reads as TGTGCCAGCAGTCCACAGGGTAAGCGCTACGAGCAGTACTTC. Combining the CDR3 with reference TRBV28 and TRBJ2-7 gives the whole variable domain DVKVTQSSRYLVKRTGEKVFLECVQDMDHENMFWYRQDPGLGLRLIYFSYDVKMKEKGDIPEGYSVSREKKERFSLILESASTNQTSMYLCASSPQGKRYEQYFGPGTRLTVT.

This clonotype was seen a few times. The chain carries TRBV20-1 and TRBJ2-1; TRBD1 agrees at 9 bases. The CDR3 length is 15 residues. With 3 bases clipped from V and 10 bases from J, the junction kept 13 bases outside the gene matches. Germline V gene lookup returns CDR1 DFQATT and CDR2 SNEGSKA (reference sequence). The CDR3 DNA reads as TGCAGTGCTAGGTTGTCCGGGACAGGGTCGAGAGAGCAGTTCTTC. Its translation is CSARLSGTGSREQFF.